This T cell receptor beta chain came from a study of cytomegalovirus exposure and HLA in healthy donors. Study-wide background: Unique TCRs from HLA-typed donors, 80 million to 90 million of them, were held in an early data release. Among the 400 or so donors who were genotyped, roughly 86% fell in the genetic ancestry cluster that is associated with self-reported Caucasian donors. The study, taken as a whole, reports: CMV serostatus was the only recorded immune exposure for donors.

60 Vbeta and 13 Jbeta primers were used in PCR. This table comes from immunoSEQ multiplex PCR, and its TCRdb copy is limited to in-frame clones, with some not included. The data show some 150,000 clones, with under 90% seen just once and around 4.3% held by the top ten. The CDR3 runs to 15 residues. The V gene's germline CDR1 is SGDLS and CDR2 YYNGEE. The ends lost 4 bases at V and 6 bases at J; junction bases unmatched: 6. To note about this clone: The antigen is unknown.

The source material was PBMCs. The chain carries TRBV9 and TRBJ2-3; 12 bases map to TRBD2. This TCR was sampled from a man in his thirties or forties in good health and CMV-seronegative. CDR3 region: CASSFTGTSGDTQYF. As DNA, the CDR3 is TGTGCCAGCAGCTTCACCGGGACTAGCGGGGATACGCAGTATTTT.